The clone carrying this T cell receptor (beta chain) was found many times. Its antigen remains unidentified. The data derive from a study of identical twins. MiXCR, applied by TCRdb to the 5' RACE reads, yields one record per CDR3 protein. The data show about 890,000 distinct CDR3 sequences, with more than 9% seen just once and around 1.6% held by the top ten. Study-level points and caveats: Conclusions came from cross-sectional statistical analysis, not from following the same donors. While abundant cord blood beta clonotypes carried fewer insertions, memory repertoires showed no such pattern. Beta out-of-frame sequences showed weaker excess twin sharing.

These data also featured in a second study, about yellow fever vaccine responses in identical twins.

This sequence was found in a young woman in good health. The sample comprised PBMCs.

This chain's CDR3 is CSVEPLQGRNEQFF. The CDR3 nucleotides read TGCAGCGTTGAACCCCTACAGGGGAGGAATGAGCAGTTCTTC. The genes are TRBV29-1 and TRBJ2-1, with a possible D match to TRBD1 (7 bases). V was trimmed by 2 bases and J by 7 bases, leaving 15 bases between them. This CDR3 spans 14 amino acids. Germline V gene sequence: CDR1 SQVTM, CDR2 ANQGSEA.